This T cell receptor beta chain was sequenced for a study of Ad26.COV2.S vaccination and SARS-CoV-2 variants. Study overall: It was the COV1001 Ad26.COV2.S trial arm that included the donor. Administration of Ad26.COV2.S was intramuscular, either once or twice 56 days apart.

Germline V gene lookup returns CDR1 MNHNY and CDR2 SVGAGI (reference sequence). The trim removed 5 bases at V and 9 bases at J, leaving 8 bases unmatched. This CDR3 contains 14 residues. Regarding the study as a whole: Spike-specific TCR breadth was greater after Ad26.COV2.S than placebo.

Described treatment: over 15 received Ad26.COV2.S at low or high dose, single or two shots; several received placebo; per-sample allocation not given. Sampling took place 63 days after the first vaccine or placebo injection. Adults aged 18-55 years in Boston included the donor. Data came from immunoSEQ multiplex PCR; TCRdb stores just in-frame clones and leaves some out. Among 200,000 to 300,000 clones listed, roughly 88% were seen once. To note about this clone: Its antigen is as yet unknown.

The chain joins TRBV6-6 to TRBJ1-1; TRBD1 matches at 11 bases. The TCR was taken from a person between 18 and 65 years old who received the Ad26.COV2.S COVID-19 vaccine or a placebo. This specimen consisted of peripheral blood, obtained in a trial of Ad26.COV2.S vaccine versus placebo. The chain's CDR3 is CASSTPGDRGKAFF. The DNA of the CDR3 is TGTGCCAGCAGTACACCCGGGGACAGGGGGAAAGCTTTCTTT.